Presented here are 17 T cell receptor beta chains from one specimen sequenced in a study of shared clonotypes between healthy human individuals. TCRdb's copy holds only in-frame clones and misses some; the assay was immunoSEQ multiplex PCR. The sample lists about 1,900,000 clones; 85% to 95% were seen once. Naive CD8 cells lacked CD45RO and underwent positive selection for CCR7, leaving out terminally differentiated effector memory CD45RA+ cells. Sequences were obtained from naive CD8+ T cells sorted from blood. The source of these receptors is a man aged 18-30 years in good health.

V usage is TRBV9 and J usage is TRBJ1-1; 8 bases map to TRBD1. The CDR3 consists of 13 residues. V dropped 2 bases and J dropped 8; count of bases not matched to a gene: 5. Germline values: CDR1 SGDLS, CDR2 YYNGEE. The CDR3 spells CASSVRGQGEAFF. Written as DNA, the CDR3 is TGTGCCAGCAGCGTCCGTGGACAGGGCGAAGCTTTCTTT.

This chain joins TRBV30 and TRBJ1-4, with TRBD1 as a possible D gene (6 bases). There are 15 residues in the CDR3. V was shortened by 2 bases and J by 7 bases, with 17 bases between the two germline ends. Germline V lookup: CDR1 GTSNPN, CDR2 SVGIG (reference sequence). CDR3 nucleotides: TGTGCCTGGAGTATCCCGACGGAAGGGGGTGAAAAACTGTTTTTT. Amino acids: CAWSIPTEGGEKLFF. Supplemented by reference TRBV30 and TRBJ1-4, the full variable domain reads SQTIHQWPATLVQPVGSPLSLECTVEGTSNPNLYWYRQAAGRGLQLLFYSVGIGQISSEVPQNLSASRPQDRQFILSSKKLLLSDSGFYLCAWSIPTEGGEKLFFGSGTQLSVL.

The chain joins TRBV5-1 to TRBJ2-7; D may correspond to TRBD1 or TRBD2 (5 bases each). CDR3 size: 16 residues. Germline loops: CDR1 SGHRS, CDR2 YFSETQ. V was pared by 4 bases and J by 2 bases, with 19 bases between. CDR3 in amino acids: CASSPGTELIPYEQYF. In nucleotides, the CDR3 is TGCGCCAGCAGCCCTGGGACCGAGCTCATTCCCTACGAGCAGTACTTC.

The chain combines TRBV27 with TRBJ1-1, with D perhaps matching TRBD1 (5 bases). In germline, CDR1 is MNHEY, CDR2 SMNVEV (reference sequence). The germline V and J ends were trimmed by 2 bases and 4 bases, with 8 bases remaining between them. The CDR3 consists of 13 residues. CDR3 in amino acids: CASSLEGLTEAFF. The CDR3, as DNA: TGTGCCAGCAGTTTAGAGGGGCTCACTGAAGCTTTCTTT.

The chain is built from TRBV5-3 and TRBJ1-2; D not certain. TRBV5-3 is an ORF, with its function uncertain. The CDR3 covers 9 residues. The V and J ends lost 8 bases and 3 bases respectively, with 2 bases between them. The CDR3 sequence is CARYYGYTF. The CDR3 DNA is TGTGCCAGGTACTATGGCTACACCTTC.

This clone was seen once. The CDR3, as DNA: TGTGCCAGCAGACAAGAGGCGGGGGGCAGGAATGAGCAGTTCTTC. The encoded protein is CASRQEAGGRNEQFF. V is TRBV6-5 and J is TRBJ2-1; 8 bases match TRBD2. This CDR3 spans 15 amino acids. Per the germline V gene, CDR1 is MNHEY and CDR2 is SVGAGI. J gave up 7 bases and V 6 bases, and 11 bases lay outside the gene matches.

The gene calls are TRBV27 and TRBJ2-2; 7 bases fit TRBD1. Germline loops: CDR1 MNHEY, CDR2 SMNVEV (reference sequence). V lost 5 bases to trimming and J lost 3 bases; unmatched junction nucleotides: 6. The CDR3 runs 15 residues. In DNA form, the CDR3 reads TGTGCCAGCAGTAACACCGGGACAGACACCGGGGAGCTGTTTTTT. It codes for CASSNTGTDTGELFF.

This rearrangement joins TRBV7-2 to TRBJ2-1, with TRBD1 matching over 7 bases. Germline assignment: CDR1 SGHTA and CDR2 FQGNSA. The CDR3 is 16 amino acids. V was clipped by 0 bases and J by 4 bases; unmatched bases: 6. The CDR3 sequence: CASSLAGQRHYNEQFF. CDR3 bases: TGTGCCAGCAGCTTAGCGGGACAGCGGCATTACAATGAGCAGTTCTTC.

The chain carries TRBV2 and TRBJ2-7; the match to TRBD2 covers 7 bases. Germline CDR1 and CDR2: SNHLY and FYNNEI. J was trimmed by 0 bases and V by 0 bases; bases with no gene match: 8. This CDR3 region has 17 residues. The CDR3, as DNA: TGTGCCAGCAGTGAAGCGCTTCTTAGGGAGGGCTCCTACGAGCAGTACTTC. Protein product: CASSEALLREGSYEQYF. The full variable domain, its missing parts supplied by reference TRBV2 and TRBJ2-7, is EPEVTQTPSHQVTQMGQEVILRCVPISNHLYFYWYRQILGQKVEFLVSFYNNEISEKSEIFDDQFSVERPDGSNFTLKIRSTKLEDSAMYFCASSEALLREGSYEQYFGPGTRLTVT.

The V and J genes are TRBV10-2 and TRBJ2-1; the match to TRBD1 covers 10 bases. CDR1 is WSHSY, CDR2 SAAADI, per germline. This CDR3 is built from 15 residues. J was trimmed by 1 base and V by 4 bases; bases with no gene match: 1. In DNA form, the CDR3 reads TGCGCCAGCAGTGGGACAGGGGGGTCCTACAATGAGCAGTTCTTC. Amino acids: CASSGTGGSYNEQFF.

This chain connects TRBV30 to TRBJ1-2, with D possibly being TRBD1 (6 bases). V gave up 1 base and J gave up 8 bases, with 11 bases separating them. Germline lookup yields CDR1 GTSNPN and CDR2 SVGIG (reference sequence). CDR3 length equals 12 residues. Here the CDR3 reads CAWSGGGGGYTF. For the CDR3, the DNA is TGTGCCTGGAGTGGGGGCGGGGGCGGCTACACCTTC. Looking up the rest from reference TRBV30 and TRBJ1-2 gives the full variable domain: SQTIHQWPATLVQPVGSPLSLECTVEGTSNPNLYWYRQAAGRGLQLLFYSVGIGQISSEVPQNLSASRPQDRQFILSSKKLLLSDSGFYLCAWSGGGGGYTFGSGTRLTVV.

The chain links TRBV25-1 to TRBJ2-7; D might be TRBD1 (5 bases). The CDR3 loop spans 17 amino acids. Between the trimmed V and J ends, which lost 1 base and 0 bases, there was a span of 16 bases. CDR1 MGHDK and CDR2 SYGVNS come from the germline V gene. The CDR3 protein is CASSEWVSDKSSYEQYF. CDR3 DNA sequence: TGTGCCAGCAGTGAATGGGTTTCGGACAAGAGCTCCTACGAGCAGTACTTC.

The chain joins TRBV30 to TRBJ2-7, with a tentative D call TRBD1 (6 bases). Trimming removed 4 bases at V and 1 base at J, with 17 bases between. The CDR3 is 15 amino acids. Germline V CDR1 and CDR2: GTSNPN, SVGIG (reference sequence). This CDR3 is CAWTDMAGDSYEQYF. DNA for the CDR3: TGTGCCTGGACTGATATGGCAGGGGATTCCTACGAGCAGTACTTC.

This chain joins TRBV11-2 and TRBJ1-2, with D unclear. V lost 0 bases and J lost 0, with 8 bases in between. The CDR3 runs to 15 residues. CDR1 is SGHAT and CDR2 is FQNNGV in the germline V gene. CDR3 sequence: CASSLELAANYGYTF. The DNA for the CDR3 is TGTGCCAGCAGCTTAGAACTGGCCGCTAACTATGGCTACACCTTC.

The rearrangement joins TRBV19 to TRBJ1-1; D ambiguous. CDR3 length: 10 residues. The germline V gene encodes CDR1 LNHDA and CDR2 SQIVND (reference sequence). Trimming pared 4 bases from V and 7 bases from J, leaving 4 bases between. In DNA, the CDR3 is TGTGCCAGTAGTACGAATGAAGCTTTCTTT. It yields the protein CASSTNEAFF. Looking up the rest from reference TRBV19 and TRBJ1-1 gives the full variable domain: DGGITQSPKYLFRKEGQNVTLSCEQNLNHDAMYWYRQDPGQGLRLIYYSQIVNDFQKGDIAEGYSVSREKKESFPLTVTSAQKNPTAFYLCASSTNEAFFGQGTRLTVV.

CDR3 amino acids: CASSLFEAGRGYEKLFF. CDR3 in DNA: TGCGCCAGCAGCTTGTTTGAAGCGGGCAGGGGTTATGAAAAACTGTTTTTT. The chain carries TRBV5-1 and TRBJ1-4; D is perhaps TRBD1 (6 bases). The CDR3 is 17 residues long. Trimming stripped 1 base from V and 6 bases from J, with 19 bases between. CDR1 SGHRS and CDR2 YFSETQ come from the germline V gene.

As for this clone: The same CDR3 is also encoded by other DNA sequences in this sample. The J gene is TRBJ2-7, the V gene TRBV6-5, with D perhaps matching TRBD2 (6 bases). Looked up from germline, CDR1 is MNHEY and CDR2 is SVGAGI. The CDR3 sequence is 13 residues long. The V end was cut by 2 bases, the J end by 6 bases, with 11 bases between. CDR3 loop: CASSYVGGGEQYF. The DNA for the CDR3 is TGTGCCAGCAGTTACGTCGGGGGAGGCGAGCAGTACTTC.